This T cell receptor beta chain was documented in a study of blood T cell repertoires in COVID-19. CDR1 and CDR2 (germline): SSHAT, FNYEAQ (reference sequence). The CDR3 consists of 14 residues. Regarding this clone: Mismatch with germline at one junction end may stem from a read error.

Sequenced by immunoSEQ multiplex PCR; TCRdb stores in-frame clones only, minus some. The sample includes 390,000 or so clones, around 89% of them seen just once. The rearrangement joins TRBV7-7 to TRBJ2-3; TRBD1 matches 7 bases. The sequence derives from a woman aged 25-40 years with COVID-19, enrolled during active disease. The sequenced sample was peripheral blood. Here the CDR3 reads CASSLDRGTDTQYF. The CDR3 DNA follows: TGTGCTAGCAGCTTAGACAGGGGCACAGATACGCAGTATTTT.